Listed below are T cell receptor beta chains from one sample, sequenced in a study of cytomegalovirus exposure and HLA in healthy donors. Generated by immunoSEQ multiplex PCR, the TCRdb table keeps only in-frame clones and is missing some. Of some 140,000 clones detected, 76% appear once; the ten largest clones hold 3% to 3.5%. The sequencing sample was made of PBMCs. These receptors were obtained from a man in his forties or fifties in good health and CMV-seronegative. CDR3s include the opening cysteine and the closing phenylalanine or tryptophan. A D gene is named only where the DNA matches it firmly. Clone size is not always given. Where it is, it says once, few, many or a class for expanded clones.

v_call: TRBV5-6
d_call: .
j_call: TRBJ1-1
clone_size: few
cdr3_nt: TGTGCCAGCAGCACGACCTCGACGGGGAGCGCTGAAGCTTTCTTT
cdr3_aa: CASSTTSTGSAEAFF

v_call: TRBV18
d_call: .
j_call: TRBJ1-1
clone_size: .
cdr3_nt: TGTGCCAGCTCACCAAACAGGGAGAACACTGAAGCTTTCTTT
cdr3_aa: CASSPNRENTEAFF

v_call: TRBV30
d_call: .
j_call: TRBJ1-1
clone_size: .
cdr3_nt: TGTGCCTGGGAGACAGGTCTCCAGAACACTGAAGCTTTCTTT
cdr3_aa: CAWETGLQNTEAFF

v_call: TRBV7-8
d_call: .
j_call: TRBJ2-4
clone_size: few
cdr3_nt: TGTGCCAGCAGCTTAGAGTTGCAAGGTGCAGGCAAAAACATTCAGTACTTC
cdr3_aa: CASSLELQGAGKNIQYF

v_call: TRBV11-1
d_call: .
j_call: TRBJ2-5
clone_size: .
cdr3_nt: TGTGCCAGCAGCCTCGCCGGGGATCGGGCCCAGTACTTC
cdr3_aa: CASSLAGDRAQYF

v_call: TRBV2
d_call: TRBD1
j_call: TRBJ2-6
clone_size: .
cdr3_nt: TGTGCCAGCATTCGGGACAGGGAGGTCAACGTCCTGACTTTC
cdr3_aa: CASIRDREVNVLTF

v_call: TRBV6-1
d_call: TRBD1
j_call: TRBJ2-7
clone_size: .
cdr3_nt: TGTGCCAGCAGTGAAGTAAGCATGCTGGGACAGTACTCCTACGAGCAGTACTTC
cdr3_aa: CASSEVSMLGQYSYEQYF

v_call: TRBV30
d_call: TRBD2
j_call: TRBJ2-3
clone_size: .
cdr3_nt: TGTGCCTGGAGTTTAGCGGGGGCCTTCACAGATACGCAGTATTTT
cdr3_aa: CAWSLAGAFTDTQYF

v_call: TRBV19
d_call: TRBD1
j_call: TRBJ1-5
clone_size: few
cdr3_nt: TGTGCCAGCGGGACAGGGGCCACACCCAGTCAGCCCCAGCATTTT
cdr3_aa: CASGTGATPSQPQHF

v_call: TRBV28
d_call: .
j_call: TRBJ2-1
clone_size: .
cdr3_nt: TGTGCCAGCAGCCAGGGGATCTACAATGAGCAGTTCTTC
cdr3_aa: CASSQGIYNEQFF

v_call: TRBV6-6
d_call: TRBD1
j_call: TRBJ2-1
clone_size: .
cdr3_nt: TGTGCCAGCAGTTACTCAGGGGGCCGCTCCTACAATGAGCAGTTCTTC
cdr3_aa: CASSYSGGRSYNEQFF

v_call: TRBV18
d_call: .
j_call: TRBJ2-7
clone_size: .
cdr3_nt: TGTGCCAGCTCACCGGCAGGGCCAAGCAAAGCCCACTACGAGCAGTACTTC
cdr3_aa: CASSPAGPSKAHYEQYF

v_call: TRBV7-7
d_call: .
j_call: TRBJ1-2
clone_size: many
cdr3_nt: TGTGCCAGCAGCTTAGTTCTCCAGGTCGGCGGCTACACCTTC
cdr3_aa: CASSLVLQVGGYTF

v_call: TRBV28
d_call: .
j_call: TRBJ2-7
clone_size: .
cdr3_nt: TGTGCCAGCAGTACCCTGCGGGGAGCCTACGAGCAGTACTTC
cdr3_aa: CASSTLRGAYEQYF

v_call: TRBV7-9
d_call: .
j_call: TRBJ2-7
clone_size: .
cdr3_nt: TGTGCCAGCAGCCTAAGGGGGACACCCTACGAGCAGTACTTC
cdr3_aa: CASSLRGTPYEQYF

v_call: TRBV5-4
d_call: .
j_call: TRBJ2-1
clone_size: .
cdr3_nt: TGTGCCAGCAGCTTGGATCGTCACAATGAGCAGTTCTTC
cdr3_aa: CASSLDRHNEQFF

v_call: TRBV5-4
d_call: .
j_call: TRBJ1-1
clone_size: .
cdr3_nt: TGTGCCAGCAGCCAGATGGACTACCCTGAAGCTTTCTTT
cdr3_aa: CASSQMDYPEAFF

v_call: TRBV19
d_call: .
j_call: TRBJ2-7
clone_size: few
cdr3_nt: TGTGCCAGTAGTATAGGTTTTGGGGGCTTCGAGCAGTACTTC
cdr3_aa: CASSIGFGGFEQYF

v_call: TRBV4-1
d_call: TRBD1
j_call: TRBJ1-5
clone_size: .
cdr3_nt: TGCGCCAGCAGCCCGCCTTCCGGGACAGGCAATCAGCCCCAGCATTTT
cdr3_aa: CASSPPSGTGNQPQHF

v_call: TRBV7-2
d_call: TRBD2
j_call: TRBJ2-5
clone_size: .
cdr3_nt: TGTGCCAGCAGCCCCCCGGGACTAGCCCTGAAAGGGGCCCAGTACTTC
cdr3_aa: CASSPPGLALKGAQYF

v_call: TRBV18
d_call: .
j_call: TRBJ1-1
clone_size: few
cdr3_nt: TGTGCCAGCTCACCACCGACAGGATCAAGGAGGAACACTGAAGCTTTCTTT
cdr3_aa: CASSPPTGSRRNTEAFF

v_call: TRBV6-1
d_call: TRBD2
j_call: TRBJ2-7
clone_size: many
cdr3_nt: TGTGCCAGCAGTGATAGCGGGAGCTCCTACGAGCAGTACTTC
cdr3_aa: CASSDSGSSYEQYF

v_call: TRBV27
d_call: TRBD2
j_call: TRBJ2-7
clone_size: .
cdr3_nt: TGTGCCAGCAGTCCCCTGGCTAGCGGGATGAACGAGCAGTACTTC
cdr3_aa: CASSPLASGMNEQYF

v_call: TRBV27
d_call: TRBD1
j_call: TRBJ2-7
clone_size: .
cdr3_nt: TGTGCCAGCAGTTTATGGTATCGGGGGACAGGGACCTACGAGCAGTACTTC
cdr3_aa: CASSLWYRGTGTYEQYF

v_call: TRBV5-1
d_call: TRBD2
j_call: TRBJ2-3
clone_size: .
cdr3_nt: TGCGCCAGCAGCCCTGGGACTAGCGGGGGCCCGAGCACAGATACGCAGTATTTT
cdr3_aa: CASSPGTSGGPSTDTQYF

v_call: TRBV19
d_call: TRBD1
j_call: TRBJ2-7
clone_size: few
cdr3_nt: TGTGCCAGTAGTATGGACAGGGGGCGTGAGCAGTACTTC
cdr3_aa: CASSMDRGREQYF

v_call: TRBV4-3
d_call: TRBD2
j_call: TRBJ2-3
clone_size: many
cdr3_nt: TGCGCCAGCAGCCAAGATTCCAGCGGGAGGGCTACAGATACGCAGTATTTT
cdr3_aa: CASSQDSSGRATDTQYF

v_call: TRBV19
d_call: TRBD1
j_call: TRBJ1-5
clone_size: .
cdr3_nt: TGTGCCAGTGGGACAGGGGGTTCTCAGCCCCAGCATTTT
cdr3_aa: CASGTGGSQPQHF

v_call: TRBV7-2
d_call: TRBD2
j_call: TRBJ2-5
clone_size: few
cdr3_nt: TGTGCCAGCAGCTTCAACGGGGGGGGTCGAGAGACCCAGTACTTC
cdr3_aa: CASSFNGGGRETQYF

v_call: TRBV5-1
d_call: TRBD1
j_call: TRBJ2-4
clone_size: few
cdr3_nt: TGCGCCAGCAGATCGGACAGGGCGGGGAACATTCAGTACTTC
cdr3_aa: CASRSDRAGNIQYF

v_call: TRBV7-6
d_call: TRBD1
j_call: TRBJ2-6
clone_size: .
cdr3_nt: TGTGCCAGCAGCTCAACAGGGGGCTCTGGGGCCAACGTCCTGACTTTC
cdr3_aa: CASSSTGGSGANVLTF

v_call: TRBV2
d_call: TRBD1
j_call: TRBJ1-1
clone_size: .
cdr3_nt: TGTGCCAGCAGTGAACAATCTACAGGGGCGGGAACTGAAGCTTTCTTT
cdr3_aa: CASSEQSTGAGTEAFF

v_call: TRBV30
d_call: TRBD2
j_call: TRBJ2-3
clone_size: .
cdr3_nt: TGTGCCTGGCAAGCGGGGGGGGCCGGGCATACGCAGTATTTT
cdr3_aa: CAWQAGGAGHTQYF